Reported below is one T cell receptor (beta chain). Its target is unknown. The CDR3 consists of 15 residues. In germline, CDR1 is PRHDT, CDR2 FYEKMQ (reference sequence). The V and J ends lost 6 bases and 5 bases, in that order; junction bases with no gene match: 12. Indicated time point: persistent/refractory GD, antithyroid drugs over 5 years with positive TRAb. TCR sequences were obtained from RNA taken from PBMCs. Patients were from an endocrinology department in Xi'an, China. The entry originates in a study of regulatory T cells in long-lasting Graves disease. Points from the study as a whole: Whereas about a thousand public clonotypes were shared by new patients, persistent patients shared more, at a few thousand. TCR diversity was lower in persistent than newly diagnosed Graves' disease.

According to the study, TCR beta libraries were built with iRepertoire HTBI primers and CDR3-region Arm-PCR. Each CDR3 protein gets one entry after TCRdb re-called the multiplex PCR reads with MiXCR. The data contain about 660,000 distinct CDR3 sequences, 25% to 35% of them singletons. The source was peripheral blood mononuclear cells (PBMCs), collected when the disease was refractory, from a patient treated with antithyroid drugs. V usage is TRBV13 and J usage is TRBJ2-5; 7 nucleotides align to TRBD2. This clonotype was obtained from a female donor with Graves disease. CDR3 loop: CASSRPSGARETQYF. The CDR3 coding sequence is TGTGCCAGCAGTCGTCCTAGCGGAGCGAGGGAGACCCAGTACTTC.